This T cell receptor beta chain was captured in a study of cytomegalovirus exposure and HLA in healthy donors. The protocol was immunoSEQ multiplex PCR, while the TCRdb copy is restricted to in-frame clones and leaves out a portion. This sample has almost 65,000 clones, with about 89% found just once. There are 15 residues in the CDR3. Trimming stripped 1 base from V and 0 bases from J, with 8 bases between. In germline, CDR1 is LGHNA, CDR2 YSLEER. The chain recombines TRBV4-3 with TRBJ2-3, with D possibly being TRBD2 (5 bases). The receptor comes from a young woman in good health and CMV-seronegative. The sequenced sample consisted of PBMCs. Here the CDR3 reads CASSQGGASTDTQYF. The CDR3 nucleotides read TGCGCCAGCAGCCAAGGGGGAGCTAGCACAGATACGCAGTATTTT.